The sequence of this T cell receptor (beta chain) was determined in a study of control samples from healthy donors and cancer patients. Some clones are missing from TCRdb's copy, which holds only in-frame ones; the method was immunoSEQ multiplex PCR. The table lists about 89,000 clones, approximately 81% of them singletons. This CDR3 region has 16 residues. Germline trimming cut 2 bases from V and 2 bases from J; bases unmatched to any gene: 8. Per the germline V gene, CDR1 is KGHSH and CDR2 is LQKENI. The TCR comes from a woman aged 35 to 49 in good health. Sequencing used blood. The chain links TRBV18 to TRBJ1-2; TRBD1 matches 7 bases. The CDR3 is CASSPRREGANYGYTF. The CDR3, as DNA: TGTGCCAGCTCACCAAGGAGGGAGGGGGCGAACTATGGCTACACCTTC.